Presented here are 18 T cell receptor beta chains from one specimen sequenced in a study of neurological immune-mediated disorders. TCRdb reprocessed the 5' RACE reads via MiXCR and lists one record per CDR3 protein. Among roughly 30,000 distinct CDR3 sequences listed, roughly 4.4% were seen once. The material sequenced was PBMCs. The receptors here all came from a man younger than 35 in good health.

This clonotype was detected ten times or more. The rearrangement joins TRBV6-6 to TRBJ2-1; D might be TRBD1 (7 bases). The CDR3 consists of 16 residues. Germline V gene sequence: CDR1 MNHNY, CDR2 SVGAGI (reference sequence). Trimming removed 0 bases from V and 6 bases from J, with 15 bases in between. CDR3 amino acids: CASSYSAGQNGNEQFF. CDR3 in DNA: TGTGCCAGCAGTTACTCGGCGGGACAGAACGGCAATGAGCAGTTCTTC.

This clonotype was recorded at least ten times. The chain is built from TRBV7-2 and TRBJ1-4, with D tentatively TRBD1 (5 bases). V lost 5 bases to trimming and J lost 8 bases, with 15 bases between them. CDR3 length: 14 amino acids. Germline V lookup: CDR1 SGHTA, CDR2 FQGNSA. The CDR3 is CASSPMGGREKLFF. The CDR3 DNA reads as TGTGCCAGCAGCCCCATGGGGGGACGAGAAAAACTGTTTTTT.

This clonotype was seen ten or more times. V is TRBV12-3 or TRBV12-4 and J is TRBJ2-3, with 11 positions matching TRBD2. The junction had 2 bases not matched to a gene; V was cut back by 6 bases and J by 0 bases. This CDR3 comprises 15 residues. The CDR3 loop is CASSRTSGSTDTQYF. CDR3 nucleotides: TGTGCCAGCAGCCGGACTAGCGGGAGCACAGATACGCAGTATTTT.

This clonotype has at least ten counts. This sequence joins TRBV5-1 and TRBJ2-1; possibly TRBD1 for D (5 bases). Germline CDR1 and CDR2: SGHRS and YFSETQ. V lost 2 bases to trimming and J lost 2 bases, with 8 bases between them. The CDR3 sequence is 14 residues long. Written as DNA, the CDR3 is TGCGCCAGCAGCTTCGCAGGGACCTACAATGAGCAGTTCTTC. It specifies CASSFAGTYNEQFF.

This clonotype was counted ten times or more. V usage is TRBV20-1 and J usage is TRBJ1-2; 9 nucleotides align to TRBD1. The germline V gene encodes CDR1 DFQATT and CDR2 SNEGSKA (reference sequence). With V trimmed by 1 base and J by 8 bases, 8 bases remained unmatched. The CDR3 is 14 amino acids. The CDR3 is CSARATDRGGGYTF. In DNA, the CDR3 is TGCAGTGCTAGAGCGACAGACAGGGGGGGCGGCTACACCTTC.

This clonotype has at least ten counts. The CDR3 nucleotides are TGCAGCGCACGAGGACAGGGAAATGAAAAACTGTTTTTT. Its translation: CSARGQGNEKLFF. V gene TRBV29-1 combines with J gene TRBJ1-4, with 8 bases fitting TRBD1. The CDR3 has 13 residues. The V and J ends lost 7 bases and 5 bases, in that order; junction bases with no gene match: 6. Germline CDR1 reads SQVTM; CDR2 reads ANQGSEA.

This clonotype was recorded at least ten times. This chain uses TRBV11-2 with TRBJ2-7; D gene uncertain. V lost 0 bases, J lost 4 bases, and 4 bases lay in between. CDR3 length equals 12 residues. Germline V gene lookup returns CDR1 SGHAT and CDR2 FQNNGV. This chain's CDR3 is CASSLDIYEQYF. CDR3 nucleotide sequence: TGTGCCAGCAGCTTAGACATTTACGAGCAGTACTTC.

The table lists this clonotype with many counts. V usage is TRBV6-2 or TRBV6-3 and J usage is TRBJ2-3, with no clear D. Germline V gene sequence: CDR1 MNHEY, CDR2 SVGEGT. The CDR3 loop spans 17 amino acids. Trimming took off 2 bases at V and 3 bases at J, with 18 bases between the two ends. DNA for the CDR3: TGTGCCAGCAGTTACCCAAGCTATGGTAGCTATACAGATACGCAGTATTTT. Its translation: CASSYPSYGSYTDTQYF.

This clonotype was observed at least ten times. This chain uses TRBV27 with TRBJ1-6; 8 bases map to TRBD1. Per the germline V gene, CDR1 is MNHEY and CDR2 is SMNVEV (reference sequence). V shed 7 bases and J 10 bases; nucleotides not matched to a gene: 6. CDR3 length: 13 amino acids. In nucleotides, the CDR3 is TGTGCCAGCACGGACAGGGCCGGGTCACCCCTCCACTTT. Amino acids: CASTDRAGSPLHF.

This clonotype has at least ten counts. The chain employs TRBV14 and TRBJ1-4, with 10 bases matching TRBD1. The CDR3 extends over 19 amino acids. The germline V gene encodes CDR1 SGHDN and CDR2 FVKESK. V gave up 2 bases and J gave up 2 bases; unmatched junction bases: 11. The CDR3 DNA reads TGTGCCAGCAGCCAATTCCGGGACAGGGGCCGTTGGACTAATGAAAAACTGTTTTTT. It translates to CASSQFRDRGRWTNEKLFF.

This clonotype was recorded many times. V gene TRBV20-1 combines with J gene TRBJ1-5; D call uncertain. V was clipped by 3 bases and J by 2 bases, with 14 bases between them. The V gene's germline CDR1 is DFQATT and CDR2 SNEGSKA (reference sequence). The CDR3 consists of 15 residues. CDR3 sequence reads: CSASLGVLGNQPQHF. The CDR3 nucleotides are TGCAGTGCTAGCCTTGGGGTATTAGGCAATCAGCCCCAGCATTTT.

This clonotype was detected ten times or more. Written as DNA, the CDR3 is TGCGCCAGCAGCCCGGGACAGGGGATCCCTGAAGCTTTCTTT. This gives the protein CASSPGQGIPEAFF. The chain carries TRBV5-1 and TRBJ1-1; 10 bases agree with TRBD1. The CDR3 contains 14 residues. V trimming: 4 bases; J trimming: 6 bases; junction bases outside the gene matches: 6. From germline, CDR1 is SGHRS and CDR2 YFSETQ.

At least ten counts were recorded for this clonotype. This rearrangement joins TRBV6-5 to TRBJ1-1; D gene uncertain. Per the germline V gene, CDR1 is MNHEY and CDR2 is SVGAGI. This CDR3 spans 15 amino acids. Trimming took 0 bases from V and 0 from J, leaving 8 bases between them. CDR3 nucleotide sequence: TGTGCCAGCAGTTACTCGTACAGAATGAACACTGAAGCTTTCTTT. It specifies CASSYSYRMNTEAFF.

This clonotype was counted at least ten times. The rearrangement uses TRBV7-2 and TRBJ2-1; D is possibly TRBD1 (6 bases). The CDR3 runs to 15 residues. Germline-derived CDR1 and CDR2 are SGHTA and FQGNSA. V dropped 1 base and J dropped 2 bases, with 9 bases sitting between them. This CDR3 reads CASSLGGTTYNEQFF. In nucleotides, the CDR3 is TGTGCCAGCAGCTTAGGGGGGACAACCTACAATGAGCAGTTCTTC.

This clonotype was observed many times. The chain has TRBV27 and TRBJ2-1; 8 bases match TRBD1. The V segment lost 7 bases and the J segment 6 bases; nucleotides outside the gene matches: 5. The CDR3 has 13 amino acids. Germline V lookup: CDR1 MNHEY, CDR2 SMNVEV (reference sequence). The CDR3, as DNA: TGTGCCAGCACCCGCGACAGGGGCAATGAGCAGTTCTTC. Translating gives CASTRDRGNEQFF.

This clonotype was recorded at least ten times. The gene calls are TRBV7-2 and TRBJ2-4, with D possibly being TRBD2 (5 bases). The CDR3 length is 15 residues. The V end was cut by 1 base, the J end by 3 bases, with 10 bases between. Germline CDR1 reads SGHTA; CDR2 reads FQGNSA. The CDR3 DNA reads as TGTGCCAGCAGCTTAGGCTTTAGCGTCAAAAACATTCAGTACTTC. It encodes CASSLGFSVKNIQYF.

This clonotype was seen at least ten times. J is TRBJ2-3 and V is TRBV5-1, with D possibly being TRBD1 or TRBD2 (5 bases each). Trimming took 3 bases from V and 2 from J, leaving 13 bases between them. Per the germline V gene, CDR1 is SGHRS and CDR2 is YFSETQ. The CDR3 is 15 residues long. The CDR3 here is CASSYDVGDTDTQYF. The CDR3 DNA is TGCGCCAGCAGCTATGATGTGGGGGACACAGATACGCAGTATTTT.

This clonotype was counted ten times or more. The CDR3 loop is CASRLGNIQYF. The CDR3 DNA reads TGCGCCAGCAGGCTGGGGAACATTCAGTACTTC. This sequence joins TRBV5-1 and TRBJ2-4, with D unclear. Germline V gene lookup returns CDR1 SGHRS and CDR2 YFSETQ. CDR3 length: 11 amino acids. Trimming cost V 5 bases and J 7 bases, with 7 bases left between them.